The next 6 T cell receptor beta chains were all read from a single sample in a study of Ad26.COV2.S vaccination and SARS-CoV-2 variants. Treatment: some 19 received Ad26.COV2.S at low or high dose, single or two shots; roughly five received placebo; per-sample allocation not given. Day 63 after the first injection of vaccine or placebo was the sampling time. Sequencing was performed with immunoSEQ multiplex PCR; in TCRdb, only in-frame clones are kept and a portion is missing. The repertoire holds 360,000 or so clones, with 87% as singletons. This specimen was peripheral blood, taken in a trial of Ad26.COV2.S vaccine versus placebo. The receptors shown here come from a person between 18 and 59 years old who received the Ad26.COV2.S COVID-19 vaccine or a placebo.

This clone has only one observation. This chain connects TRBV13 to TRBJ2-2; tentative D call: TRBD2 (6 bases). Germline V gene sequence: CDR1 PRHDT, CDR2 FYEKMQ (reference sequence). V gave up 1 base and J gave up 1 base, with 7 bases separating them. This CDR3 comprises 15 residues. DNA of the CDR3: TGTGCCAGCAGCTTAGCGGGACTGAACACCGGGGAGCTGTTTTTT. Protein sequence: CASSLAGLNTGELFF.

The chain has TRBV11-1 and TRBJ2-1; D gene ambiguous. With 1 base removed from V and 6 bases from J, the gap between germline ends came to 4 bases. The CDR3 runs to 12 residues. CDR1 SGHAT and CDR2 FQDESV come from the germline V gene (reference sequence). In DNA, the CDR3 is TGTGCCAGCAGCTTAGGCCTCAATGAGCAGTTCTTC. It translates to CASSLGLNEQFF.

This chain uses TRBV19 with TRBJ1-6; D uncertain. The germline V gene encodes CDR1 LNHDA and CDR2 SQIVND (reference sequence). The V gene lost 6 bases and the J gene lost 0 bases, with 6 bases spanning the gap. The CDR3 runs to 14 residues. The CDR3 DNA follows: TGTGCCAGTAGCGGGGTCTCCTATAATTCACCCCTCCACTTT. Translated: CASSGVSYNSPLHF.

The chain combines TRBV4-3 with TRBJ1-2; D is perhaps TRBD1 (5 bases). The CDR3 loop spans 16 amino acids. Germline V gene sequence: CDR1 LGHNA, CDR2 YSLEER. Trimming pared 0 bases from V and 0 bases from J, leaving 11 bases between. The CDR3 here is CASSQDRDVANYGYTF. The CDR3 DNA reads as TGCGCCAGCAGCCAAGATAGGGACGTCGCTAACTATGGCTACACCTTC.

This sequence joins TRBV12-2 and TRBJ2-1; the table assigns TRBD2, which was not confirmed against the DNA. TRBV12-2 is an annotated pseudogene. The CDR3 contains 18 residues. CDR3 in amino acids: CASRLAAASGGVVDEQFF. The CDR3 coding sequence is TGTGCAAGTCGCTTAGCAGCGGCTAGCGGGGGGGTCGTGGATGAGCAGTTCTTC.

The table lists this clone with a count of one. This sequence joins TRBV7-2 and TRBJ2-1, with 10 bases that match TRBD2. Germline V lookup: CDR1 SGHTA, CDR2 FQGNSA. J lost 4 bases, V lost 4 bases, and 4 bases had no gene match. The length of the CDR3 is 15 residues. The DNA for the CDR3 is TGTGCCAGCAGCTCCTTAGCGGGGGGTTACAATGAGCAGTTCTTC. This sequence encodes CASSSLAGGYNEQFF.